This is a list of T cell receptor beta chains from one sample in a study of shared clonotypes between healthy human individuals. Clones were read by immunoSEQ multiplex PCR, and TCRdb kept only the in-frame ones, dropping some. Among approximately 1,000,000 clones listed, 77% were seen once. The specimen sequenced was memory CD4+ T cells from PBMCs. The receptors shown here come from a man aged 18 to 29 in good health. Some clones in this sample may be carry-over from other donors' samples. Both conserved end residues are part of each CDR3. D genes are given only for firm matches. Rows may omit the clone size; those that give it use once, few, many or a size class.

D gene: NA; V gene: TRBV10-3; J gene: TRBJ2-7; clone size: NA; CDR3 protein: CAISRQPYEQYF; CDR3 DNA: TGTGCCATCAGTCGGCAGCCCTACGAGCAGTACTTC
D gene: NA; V gene: TRBV20-1; J gene: TRBJ2-5; clone size: few; CDR3 protein: CSAYVQETQYF; CDR3 DNA: TGCAGCGCGTACGTCCAAGAGACCCAGTACTTC
D gene: NA; V gene: TRBV9; J gene: TRBJ2-7; clone size: NA; CDR3 protein: CASSVAPGVSYEQYF; CDR3 DNA: TGTGCCAGCAGCGTAGCTCCGGGAGTCTCCTACGAGCAGTACTTC
D gene: TRBD1; V gene: TRBV7-8; J gene: TRBJ2-5; clone size: NA; CDR3 protein: CASSLAQGAVLQETQYF; CDR3 DNA: TGTGCCAGCAGCTTAGCGCAGGGGGCTGTGTTACAAGAGACCCAGTACTTC
D gene: NA; V gene: TRBV28; J gene: TRBJ2-1; clone size: NA; CDR3 protein: CASSSPRRSSYNEQFF; CDR3 DNA: TGTGCCAGCAGTTCCCCCCGGCGGAGCTCCTACAATGAGCAGTTCTTC
D gene: NA; V gene: TRBV5-5; J gene: TRBJ1-2; clone size: NA; CDR3 protein: CASSPGGANYGYTF; CDR3 DNA: TGTGCCAGCAGCCCGGGGGGCGCCAACTATGGCTACACCTTC
D gene: NA; V gene: TRBV5-6; J gene: TRBJ2-3; clone size: NA; CDR3 protein: CASSLWPNTDTQYF; CDR3 DNA: TGTGCCAGCAGTCTTTGGCCTAATACAGATACGCAGTATTTT
D gene: NA; V gene: TRBV6-5; J gene: TRBJ2-2; clone size: few; CDR3 protein: CASSYLDTGELFF; CDR3 DNA: TGTGCCAGCAGTTATTTGGACACCGGGGAGCTGTTTTTT
D gene: TRBD1; V gene: TRBV2; J gene: TRBJ1-5; clone size: NA; CDR3 protein: CASTRGRSQPQHF; CDR3 DNA: TGTGCCAGCACGAGGGGGCGGAGCCAGCCCCAGCATTTT
D gene: NA; V gene: TRBV5-1; J gene: TRBJ2-7; clone size: once; CDR3 protein: CASSFTLADGYEQYF; CDR3 DNA: TGCGCCAGCAGCTTTACTTTAGCGGACGGCTACGAGCAGTACTTC
D gene: NA; V gene: TRBV7-2; J gene: TRBJ2-7; clone size: NA; CDR3 protein: CASSLGRRGIEQYF; CDR3 DNA: TGTGCCAGCAGCCTTGGACGGAGGGGAATCGAGCAGTACTTC
D gene: NA; V gene: TRBV7-3; J gene: TRBJ2-3; clone size: NA; CDR3 protein: CASREGPTDTQYF; CDR3 DNA: TGTGCCAGCAGGGAGGGCCCAACAGATACGCAGTATTTT
D gene: NA; V gene: TRBV27; J gene: TRBJ2-2; clone size: NA; CDR3 protein: CASSLRVITGELFF; CDR3 DNA: TGTGCCAGCAGTTTAAGGGTTATCACCGGGGAGCTGTTTTTT
D gene: NA; V gene: TRBV6-5; J gene: TRBJ1-2; clone size: NA; CDR3 protein: CASRPDRFDRYTF; CDR3 DNA: TGTGCCAGCAGACCAGACAGATTTGATCGCTACACCTTC
D gene: TRBD2; V gene: TRBV4-1; J gene: TRBJ2-1; clone size: few; CDR3 protein: CASSQPTSGVQNEQFF; CDR3 DNA: TGCGCCAGCAGCCAACCCACTAGCGGAGTTCAAAATGAGCAGTTCTTC
D gene: NA; V gene: TRBV2; J gene: TRBJ1-1; clone size: NA; CDR3 protein: CASSDDRHEAFF; CDR3 DNA: TGTGCCAGCAGTGACGACAGGCACGAAGCTTTCTTT
D gene: TRBD1; V gene: TRBV27; J gene: TRBJ1-4; clone size: NA; CDR3 protein: CASSLSLRGPSEKLFF; CDR3 DNA: TGTGCCAGCAGTTTATCGTTGAGGGGGCCTAGTGAAAAACTGTTTTTT
D gene: TRBD2; V gene: TRBV7-2; J gene: TRBJ2-7; clone size: NA; CDR3 protein: CASTPPSGSPPEQYF; CDR3 DNA: TGTGCCAGCACCCCTCCTAGCGGGAGCCCCCCCGAGCAGTACTTC
D gene: NA; V gene: TRBV10-3; J gene: TRBJ1-1; clone size: NA; CDR3 protein: CAIKAEGTGNTEAFF; CDR3 DNA: TGTGCCATCAAGGCCGAGGGTACAGGAAACACTGAAGCTTTCTTT
D gene: TRBD2; V gene: TRBV5-4; J gene: TRBJ2-7; clone size: NA; CDR3 protein: CASSPRTTGTSGNSFVQYF; CDR3 DNA: TGTGCCAGCAGCCCCCGGACCACAGGGACTAGCGGGAACAGCTTTGTGCAGTACTTC
D gene: NA; V gene: TRBV27; J gene: TRBJ1-5; clone size: NA; CDR3 protein: CASSSQDSNQPQHF; CDR3 DNA: TGTGCCAGCAGTTCGCAGGATAGCAATCAGCCCCAGCATTTT
D gene: NA; V gene: TRBV2; J gene: TRBJ2-1; clone size: NA; CDR3 protein: CASSEGPGQRANEQFF; CDR3 DNA: TGTGCCAGCAGTGAAGGTCCCGGACAGCGCGCTAATGAGCAGTTCTTC
D gene: NA; V gene: TRBV28; J gene: TRBJ1-2; clone size: NA; CDR3 protein: CASSQGHPYGYTF; CDR3 DNA: TGTGCCAGCAGTCAGGGACATCCGTATGGCTACACCTTC
D gene: TRBD1; V gene: TRBV6-5; J gene: TRBJ2-7; clone size: NA; CDR3 protein: CASKEGTGAGYEQYF; CDR3 DNA: TGTGCCAGCAAGGAAGGAACAGGGGCAGGGTACGAGCAGTACTTC
D gene: NA; V gene: TRBV10-1; J gene: TRBJ2-7; clone size: few; CDR3 protein: CASSEVRVEQYF; CDR3 DNA: TGCGCCAGCAGTGAGGTAAGGGTCGAGCAGTACTTC
D gene: TRBD2; V gene: TRBV2; J gene: TRBJ2-4; clone size: NA; CDR3 protein: CASSQSLGGSYIQYF; CDR3 DNA: TGTGCCAGCAGTCAATCTCTGGGCGGGAGTTACATTCAGTACTTC
D gene: TRBD1; V gene: TRBV7-9; J gene: TRBJ2-7; clone size: NA; CDR3 protein: CASSLESGGSEQYF; CDR3 DNA: TGTGCCAGCAGCTTAGAGTCAGGGGGCAGCGAGCAGTACTTC
D gene: TRBD1; V gene: TRBV11-2; J gene: TRBJ1-2; clone size: NA; CDR3 protein: CASSFPGGDYGYTF; CDR3 DNA: TGTGCCAGCAGCTTCCCAGGGGGCGACTATGGCTACACCTTC
D gene: NA; V gene: TRBV2; J gene: TRBJ2-1; clone size: once; CDR3 protein: CASREGSNNLGQFF; CDR3 DNA: TGTGCCAGCAGGGAGGGTTCGAACAATTTAGGGCAGTTCTTC
D gene: TRBD1; V gene: TRBV19; J gene: TRBJ1-2; clone size: NA; CDR3 protein: CASSNRDSRGGYTF; CDR3 DNA: TGTGCCAGTAGTAACAGGGACAGCCGGGGAGGCTACACCTTC
D gene: TRBD1; V gene: TRBV19; J gene: TRBJ1-5; clone size: few; CDR3 protein: CASSIRQGDGSNQPQHF; CDR3 DNA: TGTGCCAGTAGTATACGACAGGGGGATGGTAGCAATCAGCCCCAGCATTTT
D gene: NA; V gene: TRBV5-6; J gene: TRBJ1-6; clone size: NA; CDR3 protein: CASSLRGAPGSSPLHF; CDR3 DNA: TGTGCCAGCAGCCTAAGGGGGGCCCCAGGAAGTTCACCCCTCCACTTT
D gene: NA; V gene: TRBV5-1; J gene: TRBJ2-7; clone size: NA; CDR3 protein: CASSADSFSYEQYF; CDR3 DNA: TGCGCCAGCAGCGCGGACAGCTTCTCCTACGAGCAGTACTTC
D gene: NA; V gene: TRBV28; J gene: TRBJ2-7; clone size: NA; CDR3 protein: CASSARGAGEQYF; CDR3 DNA: TGTGCCAGCAGCGCACGGGGGGCAGGGGAGCAGTACTTC
D gene: TRBD1; V gene: TRBV30; J gene: TRBJ1-2; clone size: NA; CDR3 protein: CAWSPGQGLGYTF; CDR3 DNA: TGTGCCTGGAGCCCGGGACAGGGGCTTGGCTACACCTTC
D gene: NA; V gene: TRBV6-5; J gene: TRBJ2-3; clone size: few; CDR3 protein: CASSFRGDADTQYF; CDR3 DNA: TGTGCCAGCAGTTTTAGAGGTGATGCAGATACGCAGTATTTT
D gene: TRBD1; V gene: TRBV2; J gene: TRBJ1-2; clone size: few; CDR3 protein: CASSEGGTVYGYTF; CDR3 DNA: TGTGCCAGCAGTGAAGGGGGGACAGTGTACGGCTACACCTTC
D gene: TRBD1; V gene: TRBV7-9; J gene: TRBJ2-5; clone size: NA; CDR3 protein: CASSLAAGGGQETQYF; CDR3 DNA: TGTGCCAGCAGCTTGGCCGCAGGGGGCGGCCAAGAGACCCAGTACTTC
D gene: TRBD1; V gene: TRBV7-9; J gene: TRBJ1-4; clone size: NA; CDR3 protein: CASSPGTANEKLFF; CDR3 DNA: TGTGCCAGCAGCCCCGGGACAGCGAATGAAAAACTGTTTTTT
D gene: TRBD2; V gene: TRBV19; J gene: TRBJ2-7; clone size: NA; CDR3 protein: CASSPSRSSGRFYEQYF; CDR3 DNA: TGTGCCAGTAGTCCCTCCCGTTCTAGCGGGAGATTCTACGAGCAGTACTTC
D gene: NA; V gene: TRBV14; J gene: TRBJ2-5; clone size: NA; CDR3 protein: CASSRPGEETQYF; CDR3 DNA: TGTGCCAGCAGCCGACCAGGGGAAGAGACCCAGTACTTC
D gene: TRBD2; V gene: TRBV11-2; J gene: TRBJ2-1; clone size: once; CDR3 protein: CASRSLAGGYNEQFF; CDR3 DNA: TGTGCCAGCAGATCGCTAGCGGGAGGATACAATGAGCAGTTCTTC
D gene: NA; V gene: TRBV28; J gene: TRBJ1-2; clone size: NA; CDR3 protein: CASIIGGAGYGYTF; CDR3 DNA: TGTGCCAGCATCATCGGGGGGGCTGGCTATGGCTACACCTTC
D gene: TRBD2; V gene: TRBV28; J gene: TRBJ2-1; clone size: once; CDR3 protein: CASTPNMGIVASGRSYNEQFF; CDR3 DNA: TGTGCCAGCACCCCGAATATGGGTATCGTCGCTAGCGGGAGGTCTTACAATGAGCAGTTCTTC
D gene: NA; V gene: TRBV18; J gene: TRBJ1-2; clone size: NA; CDR3 protein: CASSPVDGNGYTF; CDR3 DNA: TGTGCCAGCTCACCGGTAGACGGGAATGGCTACACCTTC
D gene: TRBD1; V gene: TRBV29-1; J gene: TRBJ1-2; clone size: NA; CDR3 protein: CSVLDRALYGYTF; CDR3 DNA: TGCAGCGTCCTGGACAGGGCCCTCTATGGCTACACCTTC
D gene: TRBD2; V gene: TRBV7-6; J gene: TRBJ2-1; clone size: few; CDR3 protein: CASSFPTSGSRNEQFF; CDR3 DNA: TGTGCCAGCAGCTTTCCGACTAGCGGGAGTCGCAATGAGCAGTTCTTC
D gene: TRBD1; V gene: TRBV28; J gene: TRBJ1-6; clone size: NA; CDR3 protein: CATASQGSNSPLHF; CDR3 DNA: TGTGCCACCGCGTCACAGGGGAGCAATTCACCCCTCCACTTT
D gene: NA; V gene: TRBV4-1; J gene: TRBJ2-3; clone size: NA; CDR3 protein: CASSQGWAGVGGTDTQYF; CDR3 DNA: TGCGCCAGCAGCCAAGGGTGGGCTGGAGTCGGGGGCACAGATACGCAGTATTTT
D gene: NA; V gene: TRBV5-5; J gene: TRBJ2-6; clone size: NA; CDR3 protein: CASRTDTVNVLTF; CDR3 DNA: TGTGCCAGCAGGACCGACACAGTCAACGTCCTGACTTTC
D gene: NA; V gene: TRBV28; J gene: TRBJ1-5; clone size: NA; CDR3 protein: CASSPRESQPQHF; CDR3 DNA: TGTGCCAGCAGCCCCCGAGAGAGTCAGCCCCAGCATTTT
D gene: NA; V gene: TRBV28; J gene: TRBJ2-2; clone size: NA; CDR3 protein: CASLTGYNTGELFF; CDR3 DNA: TGTGCCTCCCTAACAGGGTACAACACCGGGGAGCTGTTTTTT
D gene: TRBD1; V gene: TRBV7-8; J gene: TRBJ1-2; clone size: once; CDR3 protein: CASSRYIRDSPYGYTF; CDR3 DNA: TGTGCCAGCAGCCGCTACATCCGGGACAGTCCCTATGGCTACACCTTC
D gene: TRBD1; V gene: TRBV5-8; J gene: TRBJ2-5; clone size: NA; CDR3 protein: CASRDRRFQETQYF; CDR3 DNA: TGTGCCAGCCGGGACAGGCGCTTTCAAGAGACCCAGTACTTC
D gene: NA; V gene: TRBV14; J gene: TRBJ2-7; clone size: few; CDR3 protein: CASSQAGGGGHEQYF; CDR3 DNA: TGTGCCAGCAGCCAAGCGGGAGGAGGGGGTCACGAGCAGTACTTC
D gene: NA; V gene: TRBV29-1; J gene: TRBJ2-6; clone size: once; CDR3 protein: CSVGDGGAGANVLTF; CDR3 DNA: TGCAGCGTGGGGGACGGAGGGGCTGGGGCCAACGTCCTGACTTTC
D gene: TRBD1; V gene: TRBV28; J gene: TRBJ1-5; clone size: NA; CDR3 protein: CASRETGTGQPQHF; CDR3 DNA: TGTGCCAGCAGAGAGACAGGGACGGGCCAGCCCCAGCATTTT